These 29 T cell receptor beta chains share one sample of origin, sequenced in a study of identifying expanded T cells in peripheral blood. This table comes from immunoSEQ multiplex PCR, and its TCRdb copy is limited to in-frame clones, with some not included. In the table there are tens of thousands of clones, roughly 84% of which are singletons. Material: blood. The receptors stem from a person aged 18 to 70 in good health.

This clone was seen once. V gene TRBV27 combines with J gene TRBJ2-7; TRBD1 matches 10 bases. V shed 7 bases and J 4 bases; nucleotides not matched to a gene: 7. Per the germline V gene, CDR1 is MNHEY and CDR2 is SMNVEV (reference sequence). This CDR3 contains 14 residues. The CDR3 protein is CASKAGTGAYEQYF. For the CDR3, the DNA is TGTGCCAGCAAAGCCGGGACAGGGGCTTACGAGCAGTACTTC.

On this clone: One end of the junction varies from germline; a read error may be responsible. The genes are TRBV6-5 and TRBJ2-2; tentative D call: TRBD2 (6 bases). Germline V gene data show CDR1 as MNHEY and CDR2 as SVGAGI. This CDR3 contains 13 residues. The CDR3 region has the DNA TGTGCCAGCAGCGCGGGGAACCCCGGGGAGCTGTTTTTT. It specifies CASSAGNPGELFF.

The V gene is TRBV5-6, the J gene TRBJ1-3; 7 bases are a match to TRBD1. The CDR3 runs 17 residues. The V gene end was trimmed by 0 bases and the J gene end by 8 bases; junction bases not matched to a gene: 14. Germline V gene data show CDR1 as SGHDT and CDR2 as YYEEEE. The CDR3 loop is CASSLAADRASRYTIYF. The CDR3 DNA sequence: TGTGCCAGCAGCTTGGCCGCCGACAGGGCTAGTAGGTACACCATATATTTT.

The chain is built from TRBV2 and TRBJ1-3, with 11 bases fitting TRBD1. Per the germline V gene, CDR1 is SNHLY and CDR2 is FYNNEI. This CDR3 has 15 amino acids. J gave up 7 bases and V 4 bases, and 6 bases lay outside the gene matches. The CDR3 sequence is CASSVGTGGWNTIYF. The CDR3, as DNA: TGTGCCAGCAGTGTTGGGACAGGGGGGTGGAACACCATATATTTT.

The chain is built from TRBV29-1 and TRBJ2-7; 11 nucleotides match TRBD2. The CDR3 runs 15 residues. V trimming: 4 bases; J trimming: 4 bases; junction bases outside the gene matches: 9. Germline-derived CDR1 and CDR2 are SQVTM and ANQGSEA. The CDR3 sequence is CSVVTSGIGGYEQYF. The CDR3 DNA sequence: TGCAGCGTTGTGACTAGCGGGATCGGTGGGTACGAGCAGTACTTC.

The chain's CDR3 is CASSPRAGEQYF. For the CDR3, the DNA is TGTGCCAGCAGCCCTCGGGCAGGCGAGCAGTACTTC. This chain uses TRBV11-3 with TRBJ2-7; D is unresolved. The CDR3 runs to 12 residues. The V gene lost 5 bases and the J gene lost 6 bases, with 11 bases spanning the gap. Germline V lookup: CDR1 SGHNT, CDR2 YENEEA.

The chain employs TRBV19 and TRBJ2-1, with 8 bases matching TRBD2. J was trimmed by 4 bases and V by 4 bases; bases with no gene match: 9. The CDR3 has 16 residues. Germline CDR1 is LNHDA and CDR2 is SQIVND (reference sequence). The CDR3 region has the DNA TGTGCCAGTAGTACTCCTACGGGAGGGATTTACAATGAGCAGTTCTTC. Protein sequence: CASSTPTGGIYNEQFF. Drawing the rest from reference TRBV19 and TRBJ2-1, the complete variable domain is DGGITQSPKYLFRKEGQNVTLSCEQNLNHDAMYWYRQDPGQGLRLIYYSQIVNDFQKGDIAEGYSVSREKKESFPLTVTSAQKNPTAFYLCASSTPTGGIYNEQFFGPGTRLTVL.

The chain has TRBV9 and TRBJ1-3; TRBD1 is a possible D gene (6 bases). CDR1 and CDR2 from the germline V gene are SGDLS and YYNGEE. This CDR3 has 16 residues. The V and J ends lost 2 bases and 3 bases respectively, with 15 bases between them. CDR3: CASSVEGGEGGNTIYF. The CDR3 nucleotides read TGTGCCAGCAGCGTTGAAGGGGGGGAAGGTGGAAACACCATATATTTT.

The chain is built from TRBV14 and TRBJ2-5; possibly TRBD2 for D (5 bases). Germline CDR1 reads SGHDN; CDR2 reads FVKESK. The ends were cut back, 1 base at V and 9 bases at J, with 12 bases in the middle. This CDR3 is 13 amino acids long. CDR3 region: CASSQGPIGAQYF. The CDR3 nucleotides are TGTGCCAGCAGCCAAGGGCCTATCGGGGCCCAGTACTTC. The full variable domain, its missing parts supplied by reference TRBV14 and TRBJ2-5, is EAGVTQFPSHSVIEKGQTVTLRCDPISGHDNLYWYRRVMGKEIKFLLHFVKESKQDESGMPNNRFLAERTGGTYSTLKVQPAELEDSGVYFCASSQGPIGAQYFGPGTRLLVL.

V gene TRBV5-1 combines with J gene TRBJ2-2; D not resolved. The CDR3 is 15 residues long. V lost 2 bases to trimming and J lost 5 bases, with 13 bases between them. In germline, CDR1 is SGHRS, CDR2 YFSETQ. CDR3 amino acids: CASSFSSFVTGELFF. The CDR3 DNA follows: TGCGCCAGCAGCTTTTCAAGTTTCGTTACCGGGGAGCTGTTTTTT.

This chain links TRBV5-4 with TRBJ2-3, with 10 bases matching TRBD2. The junction had 12 bases not matched to a gene; V was cut back by 4 bases and J by 4 bases. The CDR3 loop spans 17 amino acids. The germline V gene has CDR1 SGHNT and CDR2 YYREEE (reference sequence). The CDR3 sequence: CASSPERSGRAADTQYF. The CDR3 coding sequence is TGTGCCAGCAGCCCGGAACGAAGCGGGAGGGCCGCAGATACGCAGTATTTT.

The chain recombines TRBV4-3 with TRBJ2-7; no reliable D call. Deletions cut 5 bases from V and 2 bases from J, with 16 bases between. In germline, CDR1 is LGHNA, CDR2 YSLEER. The CDR3 loop spans 15 amino acids. The CDR3 coding sequence is TGCGCCAGCAGCTTTACCCCGGACCGAGCCTACGAGCAGTACTTC. It encodes CASSFTPDRAYEQYF.

This rearrangement joins TRBV11-2 to TRBJ2-3, with 7 positions matching TRBD1. Germline loops: CDR1 SGHAT, CDR2 FQNNGV. V dropped 0 bases and J dropped 5; count of bases not matched to a gene: 11. The CDR3 spans 17 residues. The CDR3 DNA reads as TGTGCCAGCAGCTTAGAAGTAGGAAGGGGGCGTAAAGATACGCAGTATTTT. Protein: CASSLEVGRGRKDTQYF.

The V gene is TRBV7-2, the J gene TRBJ2-3; TRBD1 might be the D (6 bases). This CDR3 is built from 14 residues. The ends were cut back, 3 bases at V and 2 bases at J, with 9 bases in the middle. Germline lookup yields CDR1 SGHTA and CDR2 FQGNSA. In DNA, the CDR3 is TGTGCCAGCAGCTTTGGGGGCCCCACAGATACGCAGTATTTT. This translates into CASSFGGPTDTQYF.

The chain links TRBV27 to TRBJ2-1; 7 nucleotides line up with TRBD2. V lost 6 bases to trimming and J lost 9 bases; unmatched junction nucleotides: 8. Germline values: CDR1 MNHEY, CDR2 SMNVEV (reference sequence). This CDR3 contains 13 residues. CDR3 coding DNA: TGTGCCAGCAGAACCTGGACGGGGGGTGAGCAGTTCTTC. Translated: CASRTWTGGEQFF.

The gene calls are TRBV5-4 and TRBJ2-2, with 11 bases fitting TRBD2. Germline CDR1 and CDR2: SGHNT and YYREEE (reference sequence). The junction had 7 bases not matched to a gene; V was cut back by 4 bases and J by 5 bases. The CDR3 has 16 residues. CDR3 DNA sequence: TGTGCCAGCAGCGCCCCGGGACTAGCGGAAACCGGGGAGCTGTTTTTT. It translates to CASSAPGLAETGELFF.

V gene TRBV5-1 combines with J gene TRBJ2-3; possibly TRBD1 for D (5 bases). The CDR3 runs to 15 residues. The germline gives CDR1 SGHRS, CDR2 YFSETQ. Trimming left V 0 bases short and J 0 bases short, with 8 bases between. CDR3 sequence (DNA): TGCGCCAGCAGCTTGGATTACAGGAGCACAGATACGCAGTATTTT. Amino acid sequence: CASSLDYRSTDTQYF.

The chain is built from TRBV9 and TRBJ2-7; maybe TRBD1 (5 bases). Germline V lookup: CDR1 SGDLS, CDR2 YYNGEE. CDR3 length: 15 residues. V lost 0 bases and J lost 4, with 14 bases in between. CDR3 nucleotides: TGTGCCAGCAGCGTAGGTCAGGGAATAGCTTACGAGCAGTACTTC. Translation: CASSVGQGIAYEQYF. Full variable domain (outside the CDR3, taken from reference TRBV9 and TRBJ2-7): DSGVTQTPKHLITATGQRVTLRCSPRSGDLSVYWYQQSLDQGLQFLIQYYNGEERAKGNILERFSAQQFPDLHSELNLSSLELGDSALYFCASSVGQGIAYEQYFGPGTRLTVT.

The rearrangement links TRBV5-6 to TRBJ1-4; 7 nucleotides match TRBD1. Per the germline V gene, CDR1 is SGHDT and CDR2 is YYEEEE. This CDR3 is built from 15 residues. V lost 0 bases to trimming and J lost 6 bases; unmatched junction nucleotides: 5. CDR3 in amino acids: CASSLVGQEDEKLFF. CDR3 sequence (DNA): TGTGCCAGCAGCTTGGTAGGACAGGAAGATGAAAAACTGTTTTTT.

The chain combines TRBV4-2 with TRBJ2-7, with no clear D. This CDR3 region has 14 residues. V was cut by 1 base and J by 0 bases, with 7 bases left in between. CDR1 and CDR2 from the germline V gene are LGHNA and YNFKEQ. CDR3 bases: TGTGCCAGCAGCCAAGTTCCCAGCTCCTACGAGCAGTACTTC. Its protein product is CASSQVPSSYEQYF.

CDR3 protein: CASSPMDSSGNTIYF. DNA for the CDR3: TGTGCCAGCTCACCGATGGACAGCTCTGGAAACACCATATATTTT. The V gene is TRBV18, the J gene TRBJ1-3, with a weak D call TRBD1 (6 bases). The germline gives CDR1 KGHSH, CDR2 LQKENI. V lost 3 bases to trimming and J lost 0 bases, with 9 bases between them. The CDR3 is 15 amino acids.

The chain's CDR3 is CSASDNEQFF. The CDR3 DNA is TGCAGTGCTAGTGACAATGAGCAGTTCTTC. The rearrangement joins TRBV20-1 to TRBJ2-1; D gene unclear. Trimming took off 3 bases at V and 5 bases at J, with 2 bases between the two ends. Germline CDR1 and CDR2: DFQATT and SNEGSKA (reference sequence). CDR3 length: 10 residues.

The rearrangement uses TRBV19 and TRBJ2-3; the D gene is possibly TRBD2 (6 bases). This CDR3 is built from 13 residues. The V and J ends lost 4 bases and 3 bases respectively, with 8 bases between them. Looked up from germline, CDR1 is LNHDA and CDR2 is SQIVND (reference sequence). The chain's CDR3 is CASSKGLTDTQYF. DNA for the CDR3: TGTGCCAGTAGTAAGGGACTTACAGATACGCAGTATTTT.

The chain carries TRBV4-3 and TRBJ2-2; tentatively, D is TRBD2 (6 bases). CDR1 and CDR2 from the germline V gene are LGHNA and YSLEER. The CDR3 covers 15 residues. The V end lost 0 bases, the J end lost 6 bases, and 11 bases lay between the germline ends. DNA of the CDR3: TGCGCCAGCAGCCAAGATATCACGGGGGCCGGGGAGCTGTTTTTT. Translation: CASSQDITGAGELFF.

The rearrangement joins TRBV7-8 to TRBJ2-3, with 10 bases aligning to TRBD2. Trimming cost V 1 base and J 11 bases; bases outside gene matches: 12. The V gene's germline CDR1 is SGHVS and CDR2 FQNEAQ. CDR3 size: 16 residues. The CDR3 reads CASSLVPGTSELLQYF. For the CDR3, the DNA is TGTGCCAGCAGCTTAGTGCCCGGGACTAGCGAATTGCTGCAGTATTTT.

This sequence joins TRBV4-3 and TRBJ2-3; TRBD2 matches 7 bases. The CDR3 runs 15 residues. The junction had 8 bases not matched to a gene; V was cut back by 2 bases and J by 6 bases. Germline V CDR1 and CDR2: LGHNA, YSLEER. CDR3: CASSQMREGSDTQYF. CDR3 DNA sequence: TGCGCCAGCAGCCAAATGAGGGAGGGCTCGGATACGCAGTATTTT.

The chain links TRBV2 to TRBJ2-5; D is uncertain. In germline, CDR1 is SNHLY, CDR2 FYNNEI. The CDR3 spans 12 residues. The germline V and J ends were trimmed by 1 base and 10 bases, with 10 bases remaining between them. The CDR3 DNA sequence: TGTGCCAGCAGTGAAGGTGAATTTGGCCAGTACTTC. This codes for CASSEGEFGQYF. Full variable domain (rest looked up from reference TRBV2 and TRBJ2-5): EPEVTQTPSHQVTQMGQEVILRCVPISNHLYFYWYRQILGQKVEFLVSFYNNEISEKSEIFDDQFSVERPDGSNFTLKIRSTKLEDSAMYFCASSEGEFGQYFGPGTRLLVL.

The chain recombines TRBV6-4 with TRBJ2-7; TRBD2 matches at 7 bases. Germline CDR1 and CDR2: MRHNA and SNTAGT. CDR3 size: 13 residues. The J segment lost 4 bases and the V segment lost 3 bases, leaving 3 bases of the junction unmatched. The CDR3 spells CASSEHGGYEQYF. The CDR3 DNA is TGTGCCAGCAGTGAACACGGGGGGTACGAGCAGTACTTC.

The chain joins TRBV18 to TRBJ2-3; TRBD1 matches 8 bases. This CDR3 has 15 amino acids. Per the germline V gene, CDR1 is KGHSH and CDR2 is LQKENI. V shed 4 bases and J 2 bases; nucleotides not matched to a gene: 5. Written as DNA, the CDR3 is TGTGCCAGCTCACACCCGGACAGGGTCACAGATACGCAGTATTTT. Translation: CASSHPDRVTDTQYF.